The present TCR beta chain was sequenced within a study of regulatory dendritic cells for organ transplantation. Study-wide findings and caveats: Naive CD4+ and CD8+ repertoires were highly diverse; memory CD8+ was most oligoclonal. Between individuals, the alloreactive memory CD8+ T cell pool differed considerably. Regulatory dendritic cells appeared to expand memory CD8+ clones less than mature ones.

Assay used: immunoSEQ multiplex PCR; TCRdb lists only in-frame clones, some missing. The data contain approximately 28,000 clones, under 90% of them singletons. Per the germline V gene, CDR1 is SGDLS and CDR2 is YYNGEE. Germline trimming cut 3 bases from V and 7 bases from J; bases unmatched to any gene: 12. The CDR3 totals 16 residues. A note on this clone: What it recognizes is unknown.

The specimen was naive CD8+ T cells from blood. This sample's subset: CD45RA+ naive T cells. The TCR originated in a human donor in good health. The J gene is TRBJ1-4, the V gene TRBV9, with 7 bases aligning to TRBD1. The CDR3 region has the DNA TGTGCCAGCAGCGCGCGGGGACAGCTCGAAGGTGAAAAACTGTTTTTT. Amino acids: CASSARGQLEGEKLFF.